Shown below are 19 T cell receptor beta chains from a single sample sequenced in a study of shared clonotypes between healthy human individuals. The protocol was immunoSEQ multiplex PCR, while the TCRdb copy is restricted to in-frame clones and leaves out a portion. The data contain about 520,000 clones, more than 75% of them singletons. Specimen: PBMCs. These receptor sequences come from a woman in her thirties or forties in good health. Some clones in this sample may be carry-over from other donors' samples.

As for this clone: One end of the junction is discordant with germline, which a read error may explain. Other DNA variants within this sample encode the same CDR3. The chain is built from TRBV7-9 and TRBJ2-7; D is unclear. This CDR3 has 12 amino acids. Germline V gives CDR1 SEHNR, CDR2 FQNEAQ (reference sequence). The CDR3 loop is CASSPGSYEQYF. CDR3 nucleotide sequence: TGCGCCAGCAGCCCCGGGTCCTACGAGCAGTACTTC.

This clone was picked up many times. The rearrangement joins TRBV6-1 to TRBJ1-5; possibly TRBD1 for D (5 bases). The germline V gene encodes CDR1 MNHNS and CDR2 SASEGT. V dropped 5 bases and J dropped 3 bases, with 11 bases sitting between them. The CDR3 length is 14 residues. The CDR3: CASSSVGPNQPQHF. In nucleotides, the CDR3 is TGTGCCAGCAGTTCAGTGGGGCCCAATCAGCCCCAGCATTTT.

The V and J genes are TRBV7-2 and TRBJ2-1; 9 bases match TRBD2. The CDR3 extends over 16 amino acids. With 1 base clipped from V and 10 bases from J, the junction kept 11 bases outside the gene matches. From germline, CDR1 is SGHTA and CDR2 FQGNSA. DNA for the CDR3: TGTGCCAGCAGCTTAGTAGCGACTAGCGGATTAGGGGAGCAGTTCTTC. Translating gives CASSLVATSGLGEQFF. The entire variable domain, with the rest obtained from reference TRBV7-2 and TRBJ2-1, is as follows: GAGVSQSPSNKVTEKGKDVELRCDPISGHTALYWYRQSLGQGLEFLIYFQGNSAPDKSGLPSDRFSAERTGGSVSTLTIQRTQQEDSAVYLCASSLVATSGLGEQFFGPGTRLTVL.

V gene TRBV5-4 combines with J gene TRBJ1-2, with TRBD1 as a possible D gene (5 bases). The CDR3 is made up of 14 amino acids. Between the trimmed V and J ends, which lost 0 bases and 7 bases, there was a span of 13 bases. CDR1 and CDR2 (germline): SGHNT, YYREEE (reference sequence). CDR3: CASSLAVRVGGYTF. CDR3 bases: TGTGCCAGCAGCTTGGCTGTCAGGGTGGGTGGCTACACCTTC.

The chain employs TRBV7-6 and TRBJ2-7; D not certain. Trimming cost V 3 bases and J 6 bases, with 12 bases left between them. The CDR3 runs 13 residues. CDR1 and CDR2 (germline): SGHVS, FNYEAQ. This CDR3 is CASSLLDPGEQYF. The CDR3 coding sequence is TGTGCCAGCAGCTTGCTCGACCCGGGCGAGCAGTACTTC.

The chain employs TRBV18 and TRBJ1-1, with D perhaps matching TRBD1 (5 bases). Germline V gives CDR1 KGHSH, CDR2 LQKENI. Trimming removed 5 bases from V and 1 base from J, with 8 bases in between. CDR3 size: 13 residues. CDR3 protein: CASSSGANTEAFF. The CDR3 DNA follows: TGTGCCAGCTCATCCGGGGCGAACACTGAAGCTTTCTTT.

V gene TRBV5-1 combines with J gene TRBJ1-6; D not certain. V lost 4 bases and J 13 bases, leaving 18 bases between the germline ends. Germline CDR1 is SGHRS and CDR2 is YFSETQ. The CDR3 sequence is 14 residues long. The CDR3 DNA reads as TGCGCCAGCAGCCCCCGGGGAGAAGCAAAGCCCCTCCACTTT. Protein sequence: CASSPRGEAKPLHF.

CDR3 bases: TGTGCCAGTAGTATAGGAGGGCTTGGTAACTATGGCTACACCTTC. Translated: CASSIGGLGNYGYTF. V and J are TRBV19 and TRBJ1-2; D gene ambiguous. V was pared by 1 base and J by 1 base, with 10 bases between. Germline CDR1 and CDR2: LNHDA and SQIVND (reference sequence). The CDR3 extends over 15 amino acids.

This rearrangement joins TRBV2 to TRBJ1-1; a possible D gene is TRBD1 (5 bases). V was pared by 2 bases and J by 11 bases, with 15 bases between. The V gene's germline CDR1 is SNHLY and CDR2 FYNNEI. The CDR3 spans 13 residues. CDR3 loop: CASSERSRDDAFF. For the CDR3, the DNA is TGTGCCAGCAGTGAAAGGAGCAGGGATGATGCTTTCTTT.

The rearrangement links TRBV13 to TRBJ2-7; 7 nucleotides line up with TRBD1. V was clipped by 1 base and J by 2 bases; unmatched bases: 5. The CDR3 spans 15 residues. Germline loops: CDR1 PRHDT, CDR2 FYEKMQ (reference sequence). CDR3 sequence reads: CASSLAPDRTYEQYF. In DNA, the CDR3 is TGTGCCAGCAGCTTAGCCCCGGACAGGACCTACGAGCAGTACTTC.

The chain carries TRBV10-3 and TRBJ2-5, with D possibly being TRBD1 (5 bases). V lost 7 bases to trimming and J lost 5 bases, with 20 bases between them. Germline V CDR1 and CDR2: ENHRY, SYGVKD. CDR3 length: 15 amino acids. In DNA, the CDR3 is TGTGCCATCAAAGAGGCAACTGGGGCATGGGAGACCCAGTACTTC. It encodes CAIKEATGAWETQYF.

CDR3 DNA: TGTGCCTGGAGTTCTAGCCGTGGAAACACCATATATTTT. Protein product: CAWSSSRGNTIYF. The chain combines TRBV30 with TRBJ1-3, with D unresolved. Germline CDR1 is GTSNPN and CDR2 is SVGIG (reference sequence). The CDR3 consists of 13 residues. Trimming stripped 2 bases from V and 3 bases from J, with 8 bases between.

The rearrangement links TRBV6-1 to TRBJ1-2, with 10 bases that match TRBD1. The germline CDR1 and CDR2 sequences are MNHNS and SASEGT. This CDR3 is built from 15 residues. The ends lost 4 bases at V and 4 bases at J; junction bases unmatched: 6. The DNA for the CDR3 is TGTGCCAGCAGTGCCAGGGACAGGGGAGGCTATGGCTACACCTTC. It translates to CASSARDRGGYGYTF.

The count of this clone is one. The chain couples TRBV5-4 to TRBJ2-2; TRBD2 aligns across 14 bases. The CDR3 sequence is 18 residues long. Germline loops: CDR1 SGHNT, CDR2 YYREEE (reference sequence). V lost 3 bases and J lost 3; bases outside the gene matches: 7. The CDR3 sequence: CASSSGTSGSLDTGELFF. The CDR3 nucleotides are TGTGCCAGCAGCTCCGGGACTAGCGGGAGTCTTGACACCGGGGAGCTGTTTTTT.

In this sample, this clone turned up once. This probably arose from a read error, given a far larger clone one base away. CDR3 loop: CASAQSSHEQYF. The CDR3 DNA reads TGTGCCAGTGCACAGAGCTCCCACGAGCAGTACTTC. The rearrangement links TRBV6-5 to TRBJ2-7; D is uncertain. The CDR3 extends over 12 amino acids. Per germline, CDR1 MNHEY and CDR2 SVGAGI.

This clone showed up just a few times. Other DNA variants within this sample encode the same CDR3. This sequence joins TRBV5-1 and TRBJ2-2, with TRBD1 matching over 10 bases. The CDR3 has 15 amino acids. Germline V gene lookup returns CDR1 SGHRS and CDR2 YFSETQ. The V gene end was trimmed by 0 bases and the J gene end by 6 bases; junction bases not matched to a gene: 2. The CDR3 protein is CASSLGQGASGELFF. CDR3 coding DNA: TGCGCCAGCAGCTTGGGACAGGGGGCGTCCGGGGAGCTGTTTTTT. The full variable domain, completed using reference TRBV5-1 and TRBJ2-2, is KAGVTQTPRYLIKTRGQQVTLSCSPISGHRSVSWYQQTPGQGLQFLFEYFSETQRNKGNFPGRFSGRQFSNSRSEMNVSTLELGDSALYLCASSLGQGASGELFFGEGSRLTVL.

The chain carries TRBV5-6 and TRBJ2-2; maybe TRBD2 (6 bases). This CDR3 comprises 13 residues. Trimming removed 4 bases at V and 6 bases at J, with 10 bases between. The germline V gene has CDR1 SGHDT and CDR2 YYEEEE. The DNA for the CDR3 is TGTGCCAGCAGCCGACTAGGCGCCGGGGAGCTGTTTTTT. This codes for CASSRLGAGELFF.

As concerns this clone: This likely traces to a read error, being one base from a far larger clone. V and J are TRBV30 and TRBJ2-5; D gene unclear. The J call may not be correct, given that the DNA end is closer to TRBJ2-7. CDR1 and CDR2 (germline): GTSNPN, SVGIG (reference sequence). The CDR3 extends over 13 amino acids. CDR3 DNA: TGTGCCTGGAGTGTGTCCTTAGAAAGCGAGCAGTACTTC. It codes for CAWSVSLESEQYF.

The rearrangement uses TRBV11-2 and TRBJ2-1; TRBD2 is a possible D gene (5 bases). Per the germline V gene, CDR1 is SGHAT and CDR2 is FQNNGV. V lost 0 bases, J lost 9 bases, and 9 bases lay in between. CDR3 length equals 13 residues. CDR3 protein: CASSLDRGGEQFF. The CDR3 DNA is TGTGCCAGCAGCTTAGATCGCGGAGGTGAGCAGTTCTTC. The full variable domain, completed using reference TRBV11-2 and TRBJ2-1, is EAGVAQSPRYKIIEKRQSVAFWCNPISGHATLYWYQQILGQGPKLLIQFQNNGVVDDSQLPKDRFSAERLKGVDSTLKIQPAKLEDSAVYLCASSLDRGGEQFFGPGTRLTVL.